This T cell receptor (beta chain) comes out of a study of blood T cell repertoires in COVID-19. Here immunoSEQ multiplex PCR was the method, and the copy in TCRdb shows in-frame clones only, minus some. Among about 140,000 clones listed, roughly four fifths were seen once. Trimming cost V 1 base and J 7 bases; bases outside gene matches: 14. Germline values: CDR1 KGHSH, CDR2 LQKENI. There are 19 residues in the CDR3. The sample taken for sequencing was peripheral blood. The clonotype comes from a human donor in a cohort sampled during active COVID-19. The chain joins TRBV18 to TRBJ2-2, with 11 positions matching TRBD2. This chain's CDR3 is CASSPRRGETSGIDGELFF. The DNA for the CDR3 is TGTGCCAGCTCACCACGAAGGGGGGAGACTAGCGGGATCGACGGGGAGCTGTTTTTT.